This TCR beta chain was sequenced in a study of T cell repertoires in cytomegalovirus infection. This CDR3 is 14 amino acids long. Losses at the gene ends were 1 base for V and 6 bases for J; bases not matched to a gene: 2. Germline V gives CDR1 LGHNA, CDR2 YSLEER. This clonotype was counted ten times or more. TCRdb analysed the reads with MiXCR anew, one entry per CDR3 protein. The repertoire holds under 250,000 distinct CDR3 sequences, roughly 6.5% seen once, with under 7.5% in the top ten. The specimen was PBMCs. The TCR comes from a human donor in good health (CMV status not recorded). Some clones in this sample may be carry-over from other donors' samples. The chain combines TRBV4-3 with TRBJ1-5, with 8 nucleotides matching TRBD1. The CDR3 loop reads CASSQGQGLQPQHF. The CDR3 DNA reads as TGCGCCAGCAGCCAAGGACAGGGGCTTCAGCCCCAGCATTTT.